The 3 T cell receptor beta chains in this list originate from one sample, sequenced in a study of blood T cell repertoires in COVID-19. The repertoire was sequenced with immunoSEQ multiplex PCR; TCRdb's copy has only in-frame clones and lacks some. The repertoire holds under 300,000 clones, with roughly 80% as singletons. Sequenced: peripheral blood. Receptor source: a woman between 40 and 50 years old with active or convalescent COVID-19.

The genes are TRBV5-1 and TRBJ1-3; a weak D match, TRBD1 (5 bases). Trimming took 4 bases from V and 0 from J, leaving 20 bases between them. Germline V gene data show CDR1 as SGHRS and CDR2 as YFSETQ. This CDR3 comprises 18 residues. The CDR3 region is CASSAGFLQGHSGNTIYF. CDR3 DNA sequence: TGCGCCAGCAGCGCAGGTTTTCTCCAGGGCCACTCTGGAAACACCATATATTTT.

This clone has just a few counts. Other DNA sequences in the sample encode the same CDR3. The chain couples TRBV7-3 to TRBJ1-2, with D possibly TRBD1 on 6 matching bases. The V end lost 5 bases, the J end lost 2 bases, and 9 bases lay between the germline ends. CDR3 length: 13 residues. CDR1 is SGHTA and CDR2 is FQGTGA in the germline V gene. CDR3 amino acids: CASSPDSNYGYTF. DNA of the CDR3: TGTGCCAGCAGCCCGGACAGCAACTATGGCTACACCTTC.

The chain couples TRBV3-1 (or the pseudogene TRBV3-2) to TRBJ2-4; no reliable D call. Germline V lookup: CDR1 LGHDT, CDR2 YNNKEL (reference sequence). CDR3 length: 15 amino acids. V was clipped by 0 bases and J by 8 bases, with 14 bases between them. DNA of the CDR3: TGTGCCAGCAGCCAAGATCTTGGCGGTTATGACATTCAGTACTTC. Its protein is CASSQDLGGYDIQYF.